The 21 T cell receptor beta chains reported below all come from one sample, sequenced in a study of regulatory T cells in long-lasting Graves disease. The sample's time point: persistent/refractory GD, antithyroid drugs over 5 years with positive TRAb. RNA from PBMCs was the source of the TCR library. To make TCR beta libraries, researchers used iRepertoire HTBI primers and Arm-PCR of CDR3 regions. TCRdb re-called the multiplex PCR reads with MiXCR, one entry per CDR3 protein. The data show some 280,000 distinct CDR3 sequences, under 25% seen once. Source: peripheral blood mononuclear cells (PBMCs), taken when the disease was refractory, from a patient treated with antithyroid drugs. These receptors were collected from a female donor with Graves disease.

This clonotype appeared a few times. The rearrangement uses TRBV5-4 and TRBJ1-1, with 8 bases matching TRBD1. Germline CDR1 reads SGHNT; CDR2 reads YYREEE (reference sequence). Trimming at V came to 0 bases and at J to 6 bases, leaving 4 bases not matched to a gene. The CDR3 is 14 residues long. The CDR3 reads CASSLGRQGPEAFF. In DNA, the CDR3 is TGTGCCAGCAGCTTGGGAAGACAGGGGCCTGAAGCTTTCTTT.

The V call is TRBV12-3 or TRBV12-4, the J call TRBJ1-1, with 9 bases fitting TRBD1. The J segment lost 1 base and the V segment lost 5 bases, leaving 14 bases of the junction unmatched. The CDR3 has 18 amino acids. The CDR3 nucleotides are TGTGCCAGCAGTCAACTCCGGGACAGGGTGGGGCGGAACACTGAAGCTTTCTTT. This gives the protein CASSQLRDRVGRNTEAFF.

The chain carries TRBV6-1 and TRBJ2-3; the match to TRBD1 covers 7 bases. J was trimmed by 2 bases and V by 4 bases; bases with no gene match: 6. The CDR3 length is 15 residues. Germline CDR1 is MNHNS and CDR2 is SASEGT. CDR3 coding DNA: TGTGCCAGCAGTGCATACAGGGGCCTCACAGATACGCAGTATTTT. Its translation: CASSAYRGLTDTQYF.

This clonotype was found many times. The J gene is TRBJ2-7, the V gene TRBV7-2, with D tentatively TRBD1 (6 bases). Germline V lookup: CDR1 SGHTA, CDR2 FQGNSA. The CDR3 sequence is 15 residues long. Deletions cut 5 bases from V and 2 bases from J, with 16 bases between. CDR3 residues: CASSVIRGPTYEQYF. The CDR3 bases are TGTGCCAGCAGCGTAATCAGGGGACCTACCTACGAGCAGTACTTC.

The sample holds many counts of this clonotype. The chain links TRBV29-1 to TRBJ1-1, with D possibly TRBD1 on 6 matching bases. This CDR3 contains 13 residues. The V gene lost 0 bases and the J gene lost 5 bases, with 10 bases spanning the gap. Per germline, CDR1 SQVTM and CDR2 ANQGSEA. The CDR3 region has the DNA TGCAGCGTTGAAGAGGGGAGGGGGACTGAAGCTTTCTTT. It yields the protein CSVEEGRGTEAFF.

This clonotype was seen at least ten times. This rearrangement joins TRBV2 to TRBJ2-7; D unresolved. The germline V gene has CDR1 SNHLY and CDR2 FYNNEI. V lost 5 bases and J lost 3, with 2 bases in between. This CDR3 comprises 10 residues. The CDR3 loop reads CASSHYEQYF. CDR3 bases: TGTGCCAGCAGTCACTACGAGCAGTACTTC.

This clonotype was counted ten times or more. This sequence joins TRBV30 and TRBJ2-7; TRBD1 aligns across 8 bases. CDR3 size: 14 residues. Trimming took 3 bases from V and 4 from J; bases not matched to a gene: 8. Germline V lookup: CDR1 GTSNPN, CDR2 SVGIG (reference sequence). CDR3 region: CAWSDGQGEYEQYF. The CDR3 DNA reads TGTGCCTGGAGCGACGGACAGGGAGAGTACGAGCAGTACTTC.

This clonotype was found many times. This chain joins TRBV7-2 and TRBJ2-4, with D unresolved. The CDR3 sequence is 15 residues long. V lost 5 bases, J lost 1 base, and 12 bases lay in between. The germline V gene has CDR1 SGHTA and CDR2 FQGNSA. The CDR3 bases are TGTGCCAGCAGCCCCATCCTGGGGGCCAAAAACATTCAGTACTTC. This codes for CASSPILGAKNIQYF. Variable domain in full (rest from reference TRBV7-2 and TRBJ2-4): GAGVSQSPSNKVTEKGKDVELRCDPISGHTALYWYRQSLGQGLEFLIYFQGNSAPDKSGLPSDRFSAERTGGSVSTLTIQRTQQEDSAVYLCASSPILGAKNIQYFGAGTRLSVL.

This clonotype was counted between two and nine times. The J gene is TRBJ1-2, the V gene TRBV28, with unresolved D. CDR1 is MDHEN and CDR2 is SYDVKM in the germline V gene. V dropped 6 bases and J dropped 0 bases, with 8 bases sitting between them. There are 13 residues in the CDR3. The CDR3 nucleotides are TGTGCCAGCAGCCGCGAAGCTAACTATGGCTACACCTTC. It is translated as CASSREANYGYTF.

V usage is TRBV5-4 and J usage is TRBJ1-6; no definite D call. This CDR3 contains 18 residues. The ends were cut back, 0 bases at V and 0 bases at J, with 13 bases in the middle. Germline V gene sequence: CDR1 SGHNT, CDR2 YYREEE (reference sequence). Written as DNA, the CDR3 is TGTGCCAGCAGCTTGGGGAACAGCGCGAGCTCCTATAATTCACCCCTCCACTTT. Amino acids: CASSLGNSASSYNSPLHF.

About this clonotype itself: A read error is the likely source, as a far larger clone sits one nucleotide away. The CDR3, as DNA: TGTGCCAGCAGCTTAGAGGGGAACACCGGGGAGCTGTTTTTT. This codes for CASSLEGNTGELFF. V and J are TRBV11-2 and TRBJ2-2, with D hard to call. CDR3 size: 14 residues. Germline-derived CDR1 and CDR2 are SGHAT and FQNNGV. Trimming left V 0 bases short and J 1 base short, with 3 bases between. The full variable domain, its missing parts supplied by reference TRBV11-2 and TRBJ2-2, is EAGVAQSPRYKIIEKRQSVAFWCNPISGHATLYWYQQILGQGPKLLIQFQNNGVVDDSQLPKDRFSAERLKGVDSTLKIQPAKLEDSAVYLCASSLEGNTGELFFGEGSRLTVL.

On this clonotype: A clone one base away is much larger, so this may be a read error. This rearrangement joins TRBV28 to TRBJ1-5; no reliable D call. The CDR3 has 12 amino acids. The germline V and J ends were trimmed by 8 bases and 10 bases, with 15 bases remaining between them. Germline assignment: CDR1 MDHEN and CDR2 SYDVKM. The CDR3 DNA reads as TGTGCCAGCGCCCCCCCCAACGGCCCCCAGCATTTT. Its translation: CASAPPNGPQHF.

This clonotype has at least ten counts. The chain uses TRBV3-1 and TRBJ1-4; 11 nucleotides align to TRBD1. The CDR3 runs 13 residues. The V and J ends lost 7 bases and 11 bases, in that order; junction bases with no gene match: 6. The germline gives CDR1 LGHDT, CDR2 YNNKEL (reference sequence). The DNA of the CDR3 is TGTGCCAGCAATTCGGGACAGGGGGAGAAACTGTTTTTT. Translated, it gives CASNSGQGEKLFF.

The rearrangement joins TRBV20-1 to TRBJ2-7; tentatively, D is TRBD2 (5 bases). The CDR3 has 16 amino acids. V was trimmed by 0 bases and J by 6 bases, leaving 21 bases between them. CDR1 and CDR2 (germline): DFQATT, SNEGSKA (reference sequence). In DNA form, the CDR3 reads TGCAGTGCTAGAGATCCAACTGGTATACCAGAGGGCGAGCAGTACTTC. It codes for CSARDPTGIPEGEQYF.

This clonotype was recorded at least ten times. The J gene is TRBJ2-6, the V gene TRBV20-1, with 8 nucleotides matching TRBD1. This CDR3 is built from 15 residues. The germline V gene encodes CDR1 DFQATT and CDR2 SNEGSKA (reference sequence). Losses at the gene ends were 4 bases for V and 3 bases for J; bases not matched to a gene: 5. CDR3: CSATRGRGGANVLTF. The CDR3 nucleotides read TGCAGTGCTACCAGGGGGCGCGGTGGGGCCAACGTCCTGACTTTC.

This clonotype was seen at least ten times. The chain employs TRBV27 and TRBJ1-2; 7 bases align to TRBD1. This CDR3 is built from 15 residues. CDR1 MNHEY and CDR2 SMNVEV come from the germline V gene (reference sequence). V lost 3 bases, J lost 7 bases, and 11 bases stayed unmatched. The DNA of the CDR3 is TGTGCCAGCAGTTTGTTAGGGGGCGCGGTAGGTGGCTACACCTTC. Amino acid sequence: CASSLLGGAVGGYTF.

This clonotype came up a few times. The chain is built from TRBV4-3 and TRBJ2-4; the D gene is possibly TRBD1 (6 bases). The CDR3 sequence is 17 residues long. Germline loops: CDR1 LGHNA, CDR2 YSLEER. Between the trimmed V and J ends, which lost 1 base and 3 bases, there was a span of 16 bases. The CDR3 loop reads CASSQGALLQGKNIQYF. As DNA, the CDR3 is TGCGCCAGCAGCCAAGGGGCCCTTTTACAGGGCAAAAACATTCAGTACTTC.

This chain uses TRBV5-1 with TRBJ2-7; 11 bases fit TRBD2. CDR3 length equals 16 residues. Trimming cost V 0 bases and J 6 bases; bases outside gene matches: 8. The germline gives CDR1 SGHRS, CDR2 YFSETQ. CDR3 nucleotides: TGCGCCAGCAGCTTGGCACTAGCGGGAGTGGAATCCGAGCAGTACTTC. Its protein is CASSLALAGVESEQYF. Full variable domain (rest looked up from reference TRBV5-1 and TRBJ2-7): KAGVTQTPRYLIKTRGQQVTLSCSPISGHRSVSWYQQTPGQGLQFLFEYFSETQRNKGNFPGRFSGRQFSNSRSEMNVSTLELGDSALYLCASSLALAGVESEQYFGPGTRLTVT.

Points on this clonotype: The junction departs from the called germline gene at one end, perhaps through a read error. The chain is built from TRBV6-2 or TRBV6-3 and TRBJ1-5, with TRBD1 matching 8 bases. CDR1 is MNHEY and CDR2 is SVGEGT in the germline V gene. The CDR3 consists of 12 residues. CDR3 sequence reads: CATKTGDQTQHF. The DNA for the CDR3 is TGTGCCACCAAGACAGGGGATCAGACCCAGCATTTT.

The rearrangement joins TRBV9 to TRBJ2-3; D perhaps matches TRBD1 (5 bases). The CDR3 extends over 17 amino acids. V dropped 1 base and J dropped 1 base, with 16 bases sitting between them. Germline-derived CDR1 and CDR2 are SGDLS and YYNGEE. Written as DNA, the CDR3 is TGTGCCAGCAGCGTAACTGACAGTGAATGGGGCACAGATACGCAGTATTTT. Translation: CASSVTDSEWGTDTQYF.

About this clonotype itself: The final CDR3 position lacks the conserved phenylalanine or tryptophan, pointing to a likely read error. The rearrangement links TRBV28 to TRBJ2-7; no definite D call. This CDR3 has 12 residues. CDR1 is MDHEN, CDR2 SYDVKM, per germline. The CDR3 DNA reads as TGCGCCAGCAGCCGGCAGCGTTACGAGCAGTACCTC. Amino acid sequence: CASSRQRYEQYL.